Listed here are 16 T cell receptor beta chains from one sample, sequenced in a study of shared clonotypes between healthy human individuals (dated by TCRdb to 2019 to 2021). CD8 naive samples were CD45RO-negative cells positively selected for CCR7, giving a CD45RA+CCR7+ population that excluded TemRA cells. The library was generated by the immunoSEQ multiplex PCR assay. The source is immuneACCESS, and TCRdb retained only in-frame sequences with V and J called. Part of the clones is not carried over; for the studies checked, unresolved V genes explain less than half of this, and the remainder is unexplained. This sample has roughly 2.1 million clones in its table, and about 92% of those were observed once. The ten biggest clones cover about 1.5% of the sample. Sequenced sample: naive CD8+ T cells from PBMCs. The sample's cell subset or site, from its label and the paper: CD45RA+CCR7+. The receptors come from a man aged 18-30 years in good health. Some clones in this sample may be carry-over from other donors' samples.

A note on this clone: At one end the junction does not follow the germline gene, possibly because of a read error. The V and J genes are TRBV5-1 and TRBJ2-1; D possibly matches TRBD1 or TRBD2 (6 bases each). CDR1 and CDR2 from the germline V gene are SGHRS and YFSETQ. This CDR3 contains 15 residues. The CDR3 sequence is CASSLRGPSDNEQFF. The CDR3 nucleotides are TGCGCCAGCAGCTTGCGGGGGCCCTCCGACAATGAGCAGTTCTTC. Variable domain in full (rest from reference TRBV5-1 and TRBJ2-1): KAGVTQTPRYLIKTRGQQVTLSCSPISGHRSVSWYQQTPGQGLQFLFEYFSETQRNKGNFPGRFSGRQFSNSRSEMNVSTLELGDSALYLCASSLRGPSDNEQFFGPGTRLTVL.

The chain has TRBV4-3 and TRBJ2-2; weak D call: TRBD2 (6 bases). Trimming cost V 1 base and J 6 bases, with 9 bases left between them. CDR3 length: 14 residues. Germline V gives CDR1 LGHNA, CDR2 YSLEER. Here the CDR3 DNA reads TGCGCCAGCAGCCAAGCCCCGGGGGCCGGGGAGCTGTTTTTT. Translating gives CASSQAPGAGELFF.

The V and J genes are TRBV27 and TRBJ1-1; maybe TRBD1 (5 bases). The germline V gene encodes CDR1 MNHEY and CDR2 SMNVEV (reference sequence). The CDR3 has 17 amino acids. V lost 5 bases and J lost 4, with 23 bases in between. This CDR3 is CASSTVIGKTGGTEAFF. The CDR3 DNA is TGTGCCAGCAGTACGGTGATCGGGAAGACGGGGGGCACTGAAGCTTTCTTT.

Turning to this clone: The same CDR3 arises from other DNA sequences in this sample as well. The rearrangement uses TRBV19 and TRBJ2-7; weak D call: TRBD2 (5 bases). This CDR3 has 13 residues. The V end lost 2 bases, the J end lost 4 bases, and 9 bases lay between the germline ends. CDR1 is LNHDA and CDR2 is SQIVND in the germline V gene (reference sequence). The CDR3 loop is CASSITGLYEQYF. The CDR3 nucleotides are TGTGCCAGTAGTATAACGGGATTGTACGAGCAGTACTTC. Filled out from reference TRBV19 and TRBJ2-7, the complete variable domain reads DGGITQSPKYLFRKEGQNVTLSCEQNLNHDAMYWYRQDPGQGLRLIYYSQIVNDFQKGDIAEGYSVSREKKESFPLTVTSAQKNPTAFYLCASSITGLYEQYFGPGTRLTVT.

The chain has TRBV15 and TRBJ2-7; TRBD1 matches 8 bases. The junction had 8 bases not matched to a gene; V was cut back by 2 bases and J by 5 bases. Looked up from germline, CDR1 is LNHNV and CDR2 is YYDKDF (reference sequence). The CDR3 is 15 residues long. The CDR3 DNA reads as TGTGCCACCAGCAGATCCCGACAGGGGATCAACGAGCAGTACTTC. It yields the protein CATSRSRQGINEQYF.

This clone was picked up one time. CDR3 nucleotide sequence: TGTGCCAGCAGCAACCAGTCCGAGCAGTTCTTC. Protein: CASSNQSEQFF. The genes are TRBV5-6 and TRBJ2-1; D is unresolved. From germline, CDR1 is SGHDT and CDR2 YYEEEE. The V gene lost 4 bases and the J gene lost 10 bases, with 9 bases spanning the gap. CDR3 length: 11 residues. Full variable domain (rest looked up from reference TRBV5-6 and TRBJ2-1): DAGVTQSPTHLIKTRGQQVTLRCSPKSGHDTVSWYQQALGQGPQFIFQYYEEEERQRGNFPDRFSGHQFPNYSSELNVNALLLGDSALYLCASSNQSEQFFGPGTRLTVL.

V is TRBV12-5 and J is TRBJ2-3; 7 bases map to TRBD1. This CDR3 is built from 14 residues. J was trimmed by 4 bases and V by 8 bases; bases with no gene match: 9. Germline CDR1 reads LGHNT; CDR2 reads FRNRAP. This CDR3 reads CASSQGSIADTQYF. The CDR3 region has the DNA TGTGCTAGTTCACAGGGGAGTATCGCAGATACGCAGTATTTT.

The chain links TRBV10-2 to TRBJ2-1; 9 bases align to TRBD2. The CDR3 extends over 15 amino acids. Germline V gene data show CDR1 as WSHSY and CDR2 as SAAADI. J gave up 7 bases and V 3 bases, and 7 bases lay outside the gene matches. The CDR3 DNA follows: TGCGCCAGCAGTGAAGTAGCGGGAGTGGGGAATGAGCAGTTCTTC. Its protein product is CASSEVAGVGNEQFF.

The chain has TRBV25-1 and TRBJ2-2, with D possibly TRBD2 on 6 matching bases. This CDR3 has 17 residues. Trimming stripped 5 bases from V and 5 bases from J, with 21 bases between. Germline CDR1 is MGHDK and CDR2 is SYGVNS. This CDR3 is CASSTDGTLVETGELFF. CDR3 DNA: TGTGCCAGCAGTACCGACGGGACTCTAGTAGAAACCGGGGAGCTGTTTTTT.

The rearrangement links TRBV4-3 to TRBJ2-3; no reliable D call. Trimming cost V 0 bases and J 8 bases, with 15 bases left between them. The CDR3 has 15 residues. Germline V gene sequence: CDR1 LGHNA, CDR2 YSLEER. The CDR3 loop is CASSQDRIRWGTQYF. The CDR3 region has the DNA TGCGCCAGCAGCCAAGATCGAATAAGGTGGGGTACGCAGTATTTT.

This clone was recorded a few times. The chain recombines TRBV4-1 with TRBJ1-1; tentative D call: TRBD1 (5 bases). V lost 1 base and J 4 bases, leaving 16 bases between the germline ends. Germline CDR1 and CDR2: MGHRA and YSYEKL. CDR3 length: 16 amino acids. The CDR3 protein is CASSQVVGRVSTEAFF. CDR3 nucleotides: TGCGCCAGCAGCCAAGTGGTAGGCAGGGTGAGCACTGAAGCTTTCTTT.

This clone was observed a handful of times. The same CDR3 is also encoded by other DNA sequences in this sample. The V and J genes are TRBV27 and TRBJ2-7; D unresolved. Deletions cut 5 bases from V and 2 bases from J, with 7 bases between. From germline, CDR1 is MNHEY and CDR2 SMNVEV (reference sequence). This CDR3 has 12 amino acids. The CDR3 coding sequence is TGTGCCAGCAGTCCATCCCCCTACGAGCAGTACTTC. It specifies CASSPSPYEQYF.

The gene calls are TRBV11-3 and TRBJ2-1; D gene uncertain. Looked up from germline, CDR1 is SGHNT and CDR2 is YENEEA. The V and J ends lost 5 bases and 0 bases respectively, with 11 bases between them. This CDR3 comprises 15 residues. The CDR3 coding sequence is TGTGCCAGCAGCCCGACAAGGAGCTCCTACAATGAGCAGTTCTTC. Translating gives CASSPTRSSYNEQFF.

The genes are TRBV11-2 and TRBJ2-1; D call uncertain. The CDR3 runs to 12 residues. The V end was cut by 6 bases, the J end by 7 bases, with 10 bases between. Germline CDR1 reads SGHAT; CDR2 reads FQNNGV. CDR3 protein: CASSPPINEQFF. CDR3 nucleotides: TGTGCCAGCAGTCCGCCCATTAATGAGCAGTTCTTC.

V usage is TRBV28 and J usage is TRBJ2-1; TRBD2 aligns across 7 bases. Germline CDR1 MDHEN, CDR2 SYDVKM. This CDR3 is built from 15 residues. V lost 2 bases, J lost 8 bases, and 9 bases stayed unmatched. The CDR3 spells CASSLGELRGDEQFF. DNA of the CDR3: TGTGCCAGCAGTTTAGGCGAACTCCGGGGGGATGAGCAGTTCTTC.

This clone was observed a single time. V gene TRBV28 combines with J gene TRBJ2-1; 8 nucleotides align to TRBD2. This CDR3 comprises 17 residues. Trimming cost V 6 bases and J 4 bases; bases outside gene matches: 14. Germline V gene data show CDR1 as MDHEN and CDR2 as SYDVKM. The CDR3 region has the DNA TGTGCCAGCAGCCTCCAGCGGGAGCGGAGTACATACAATGAGCAGTTCTTC. It translates to CASSLQRERSTYNEQFF.